The clone carrying this T cell receptor beta chain was observed a few times. The record originates from a study of shared T cell receptors in the human thymus. Libraries were prepared by immunoSEQ multiplex PCR; TCRdb keeps only in-frame clonotypes and omits some of them. Of about 710,000 clones in the sample, around 87% are singletons; the top ten hold approximately 0.0097%. Losses at the gene ends were 4 bases for V and 0 bases for J; bases not matched to a gene: 8. The CDR3 spans 17 residues. Germline values: CDR1 LNHDA, CDR2 SQIVND (reference sequence). These data were likewise used in another study, on human thymus T cells.

The V call is TRBV19, the J call TRBJ2-3, with 9 bases fitting TRBD2. The sample taken for sequencing was thymocytes. The sequence was collected from a boy in the first two years of life with a congenital heart defect. The CDR3 loop is CASSNAHSGRSTDTQYF. The CDR3 coding sequence is TGTGCCAGTAGTAATGCCCATAGCGGGAGAAGCACAGATACGCAGTATTTT.